This TCR beta chain was recovered during a study of early T cells in non-severe SARS-CoV-2 infection. Study context: Whole-blood bulk RNA, unsorted, was sequenced, and chains were unpaired. Whole-study results and caveats: Reliance on VDJdb matching favored anti-spike CD8 responses; private and CD4 specificities were missed.

Individual cDNA molecules each received unique molecular identifiers attached to them. TCRdb analysed the 5' RACE reads with MiXCR anew, one entry per CDR3 protein. Of about 45,000 distinct CDR3 sequences in the sample, roughly 10% were seen once. Worth noting for this clonotype: Its antigen is unknown.

Germline CDR1 reads SGDLS; CDR2 reads YYNGEE. The CDR3 length is 14 residues. Trimming took 0 bases from V and 8 from J, leaving 9 bases between them. The sequencing input was whole blood. This sequence was found in an adult who was a healthcare worker with PCR-confirmed SARS-CoV-2 infection or an uninfected control (not recorded which). V gene TRBV9 combines with J gene TRBJ1-6; D perhaps matches TRBD1 (6 bases). The CDR3 region has the DNA TGTGCCAGCAGCGTAGATTCAGGGGATTCACCCCTCCACTTT. The encoded protein is CASSVDSGDSPLHF.